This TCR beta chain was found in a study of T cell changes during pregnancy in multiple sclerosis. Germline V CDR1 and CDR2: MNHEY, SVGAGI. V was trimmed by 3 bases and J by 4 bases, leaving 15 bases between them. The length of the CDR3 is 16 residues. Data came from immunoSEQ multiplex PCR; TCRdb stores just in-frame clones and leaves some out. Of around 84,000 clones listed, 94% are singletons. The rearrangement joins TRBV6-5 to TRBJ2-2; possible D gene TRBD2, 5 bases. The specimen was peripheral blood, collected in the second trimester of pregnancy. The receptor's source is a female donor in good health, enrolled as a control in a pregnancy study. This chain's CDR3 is CASSYVTVSGTGELFF. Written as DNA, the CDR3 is TGTGCCAGCAGTTATGTGACTGTAAGCGGCACCGGGGAGCTGTTTTTT.